This is a list of T cell receptor beta chains from one sample in a study of tumor-infiltrating lymphocytes in glioblastoma multiforme. Using its own MiXCR run on the multiplex PCR reads, TCRdb lists one record per CDR3 protein. This table holds about 32,000 distinct CDR3 sequences, around 55% found once. The sequenced sample consisted of brain tumor tissue. Source of these receptors: a male donor with glioblastoma. Both conserved end residues are trimmed from each CDR3. The order of the fields is V gene, J gene, CDR3 protein.

v_call: TRBV10-1
j_call: TRBJ2-1
cdr3_aa: ASSESVDIF

v_call: TRBV6-1
j_call: TRBJ2-5
cdr3_aa: ASSEAGRLAGMETQY

v_call: TRBV5-1
j_call: TRBJ2-3
cdr3_aa: ASSFQGLAGVDTQY

v_call: TRBV12-3/TRBV12-4
j_call: TRBJ2-3
cdr3_aa: ASSRDLGADTQY

v_call: TRBV29-1
j_call: TRBJ2-1
cdr3_aa: SVEAGSWEQF

v_call: TRBV20-1
j_call: TRBJ2-3
cdr3_aa: GANRDRSTYTQY

v_call: TRBV29-1
j_call: TRBJ2-7
cdr3_aa: SVVAGNSYEQY

v_call: TRBV7-2
j_call: TRBJ2-2
cdr3_aa: ASSYTSVTNTGELF

v_call: TRBV6-4
j_call: TRBJ2-7
cdr3_aa: ASSRTVYERY

v_call: TRBV6-4
j_call: TRBJ2-3
cdr3_aa: ASSPEETPGTQY

v_call: TRBV10-3
j_call: TRBJ2-2
cdr3_aa: AIPIPGQSNTGELF

v_call: TRBV29-1
j_call: TRBJ2-7
cdr3_aa: SALSSSYEQY

v_call: TRBV24-1
j_call: TRBJ2-5
cdr3_aa: ATSDYRDSKQETQY

v_call: TRBV10-3
j_call: TRBJ1-2
cdr3_aa: AISGGHTMTTNYGYT

v_call: TRBV6-1
j_call: TRBJ2-7
cdr3_aa: AGDNMATYEQY

v_call: TRBV20-1
j_call: TRBJ1-2
cdr3_aa: SAPGRGGYGYT

v_call: TRBV11-2
j_call: TRBJ2-3
cdr3_aa: ASSPLRLGVADTQY

v_call: TRBV5-1
j_call: TRBJ2-2
cdr3_aa: ASSQANMRANTGGLF

v_call: TRBV20-1
j_call: TRBJ1-6
cdr3_aa: SVSPPGQANSPLH

v_call: TRBV20-1
j_call: TRBJ2-1
cdr3_aa: SARENGGNEQF

v_call: TRBV5-5
j_call: TRBJ2-5
cdr3_aa: ASSFPPQGFETQY

v_call: TRBV11-3
j_call: TRBJ2-1
cdr3_aa: ASSLGGTSGPAEQF

v_call: TRBV6-5
j_call: TRBJ2-3
cdr3_aa: ASKMWTWGSTDTQY

v_call: TRBV11-2
j_call: TRBJ2-3
cdr3_aa: ASILGKDTQY

v_call: TRBV4-1
j_call: TRBJ2-1
cdr3_aa: ASSQGSGGSSYNEQF

v_call: TRBV4-1
j_call: TRBJ1-2
cdr3_aa: ASSQVPGAEYGYT

v_call: TRBV18
j_call: TRBJ2-1
cdr3_aa: ASSPPVPTAYNEQF

v_call: TRBV4-2
j_call: TRBJ2-3
cdr3_aa: ASSQESGRARSTDTQY

v_call: TRBV2
j_call: TRBJ1-5
cdr3_aa: ASSEMQSNQPQH

v_call: TRBV7-6
j_call: TRBJ2-2
cdr3_aa: ASEETGELF